This TCR beta chain is from a study of blood T cell repertoires in COVID-19. Study as a whole: COVID-19 samples from acute and convalescent phases originated in the United States, Italy and Spain. The cDNA or gDNA used as material had been derived from T cells, B-cell-depleted T cells, or PBMCs.

Germline V lookup: CDR1 MNHEY, CDR2 SVGEGT. V lost 3 bases to trimming and J lost 6 bases, with 7 bases between them. This CDR3 has 12 residues. Original methodology: For nucleated cells, counts were estimated from reference gene primer amplification. Here immunoSEQ multiplex PCR was the method, and the copy in TCRdb shows in-frame clones only, minus some. D and trimming were read from the DNA, whereas the V and J calls and clone size are those reported in that table. Seen here are approximately 90,000 clones, roughly 88% observed once, and the top ten hold roughly 0.43%. The sample consisted of peripheral blood. This clonotype was sampled from a man aged 55 to 70 with acute or convalescent COVID-19. The rearrangement joins TRBV6-2 or TRBV6-3 to TRBJ2-3; TRBD1 is a possible D gene (5 bases). The CDR3 DNA follows: TGTGCCAGCAGTTATTCAGGGGATACGCAGTATTTT. Protein sequence: CASSYSGDTQYF.